Detailed here is one T cell receptor beta chain. Its antigen remains undetermined. No base-level quality is on record; no much larger clone is a single base apart. The germline V gene supplies CDR1 SGHDN and CDR2 FVKESK. The CDR3 spans 16 residues, from the cysteine through the phenylalanine. Solely the CDR3 DNA is kept, with 48 bases framed from the first base. V is shortened by 1 base, J by 1 base, and the region joining them spans 13 bases. The record originates from a study of cytomegalovirus exposure and HLA in healthy donors (TCRdb year 2017). Regarding the complete study: An earlier analysis of approximately 590 of the donors reported approximately 270 Gb of sequence data and 117 million unique TCR beta sequences from around 200 million T cells. Of the 300 to 500 genotyped donors, 75% to 85% were placed in the genetic ancestry cluster associated with self-reported Caucasian donors. An earlier analysis of nearly 600 of the donors applied high-throughput TCR beta sequencing to assess whether each TCR beta V gene segment acted as functional or pseudogenic. Because of strong linkage in the cohort, roughly 5 DR-DQ haplotypes were treated as single units for association and clustering. In addition to the first cohort of 500 to 850 subjects, a separate validation cohort of some 120 different subjects was used. Donor age, sex, ethnicity and CMV serostatus were collected together with the repertoire data. An early release covering approximately 600 HLA-typed donors comprised 250 to 350 gigabases of sequencing data and approximately 80 million unique TCR sequences. The T cell repertoires of some 670 subjects were profiled by immunosequencing and related to cytomegalovirus serostatus. In a later analysis, previously published TCR beta repertoires from 550 to 700 donors were re-analyzed and high-resolution HLA genotyping was added so that TCR occurrence patterns could be studied. Every repertoire in the discovery cohort had been generated on one and the same sequencing platform. In a later genetic analysis, genome-wide SNP genotypes for about 55% of the roughly 700 donors were used, and that subset was treated as a discovery cohort. On average, 235,054 unique TCR beta nucleotide sequences were sequenced per donor among roughly 430 genotyped donors of the cohort, with 15% to 20% of those sequences being non-productive. The later analysis used no new phenotypic data to find candidate immune exposures, relying instead on TCR beta sequences and their occurrence across donors. The study combined high-throughput TCR immunosequencing, statistical association of individual TCRs with disease status, and machine learning to predict cytomegalovirus infection status. The study aimed to test whether cataloging public T cell receptors could reveal signatures of past pathogen exposure. The number of donors typed differed by locus, with roughly 629-640 for A, B, C, DRB1 and DQB1, more than 500 for DQA1, 600 to 610 for DPA1, and some 440 for DPB1. Class I and class II HLA loci were covered by the typing at four-digit resolution.

Broader findings and caveats from the paper: Compared with equally common non-associated chains, HLA-associated TCR beta chains in a later analysis were more clonally expanded and had lower generation probabilities. It was suggested by the authors that the approach could potentially be generalized to other disease states and immunological phenotypes. Across donors, most TCR sequences were observed very rarely, whereas some public TCRs were present in many individuals. V-gene and J-gene trimming of TCR beta chains was associated with a missense DCLRE1C variant in a later genetic analysis, and the association was replicated in an independent cohort. A later analysis found that most CMV-associated TCR beta chains appeared HLA-restricted, with HLA associations seemingly driven largely by CMV exposure. The presence/absence analyses assumed that sequencing depth was roughly uniform across donors, and that assumption may not be true. Specific HLA alleles were associated with roughly 17,000 TCR beta sequences at a false discovery rate of 0.05 in a later analysis. A later analysis found that TCR association rates varied across HLA loci, with DRB1 alleles showing the most associated TCRs and HLA-C alleles the fewest. Because counts were too low, about 15 rarely observed V segments, including chromosome 9 orphons, were left out of the earlier analysis of over 550 of the donors. The 87-base-pair reads could not distinguish some IMGT-functional V segments, including TRBV6-2 and TRBV6-3, so those segments were excluded. In vitro tests confirmed that a few of the cytomegalovirus-associated TCR beta chains recognize cytomegalovirus antigens. HLA typing was unavailable for some donors at each locus, so association tests used only the typed subset. The classifier was reported to diagnose cytomegalovirus status with high specificity and sensitivity in both the original and validation cohorts. A later analysis reported that several top co-occurrence clusters appeared linked to parvovirus B19, influenza, CMV and Epstein-Barr virus. Broadly in line with IMGT annotations, most TCR beta V segments showed up in productive rearrangements about 87% or about 30% of the time in an earlier analysis of approximately 640 of the donors. In a later genetic analysis, fewer N-insertions in productive TCRs were reported among donors in an Asian-associated ancestry cluster than the roughly 640-donor mean. In the study, roughly 160 TCR beta chains were listed as associated with cytomegalovirus. Only TCR beta chains were sequenced in this cohort, and the absence of alpha or paired-chain data limited detectable features. Linkage disequilibrium might explain the correlated functional status among segregating V segments, but an unknown experimental factor could not be ruled out. CMV serostatus was the only immune exposure information available for the cohort. Assigning TCR associations to individual alleles was difficult when HLA alleles, especially DR and DQ, strongly co-occurred. The sequencing pipeline was judged likely to have produced a cluster of highly shared sequence variants as a technical artifact. A further reported finding was that TCR beta sequences accurately predicted the HLA-A and HLA-B alleles for most subjects in the first cohort.

The cohort was made up of about 670 healthy bone marrow donors. At the time of sampling, all cohort members were nominally healthy, though unrecorded immune exposures were likely present. The donor was CMV seronegative and belonged to the group of around 350 seronegative cohort members. A peripheral blood sample was collected from each donor, and TCR beta sequencing was performed on peripheral blood mononuclear cells. Genomic DNA extraction from the blood cell samples was performed with the Qiagen DNeasy Blood Extraction Kit. To prepare the library, the immunoSEQ multiplex PCR assay was applied. For the multiplex PCR, a mixture combining 60 forward primers for TCR Vbeta segments and 13 reverse primers for TCR Jbeta segments was used. Amplification of the CDR3 region of rearranged TCR beta genes was performed with a multiplex PCR assay on genomic DNA. The amplified TCR beta libraries were sequenced on the Illumina HiSeq System as 87-base-pair reads. On the study's bioinformatics: A later analysis counted 65 million to 90 million unique TCR beta chains across the 650 to 800 repertoires, and roughly 11 million of these chains were shared by at least two donors. Raw reads were error-corrected and collapsed into unique sequences with a nearest-neighbor algorithm that merged closely related sequences to remove PCR and sequencing errors. CDR3 sequences were aligned to IMGT reference sequences to assign V, D and J gene segments. Each retained sequence needed at least a six-nucleotide match to both a V gene segment and a J gene segment. Rearrangements were called productive when the CDR3 lacked stop codons and stayed in frame with V and J; all others were non-productive. Following IMGT convention, CDR3 was defined as the stretch from the second conserved V-encoded cysteine to the conserved J-encoded phenylalanine. The earlier analysis of a few hundred of the donors excluded any sequence lacking an unambiguous match to a single V gene segment. An earlier analysis of several hundred of the donors called V segments functional above 56.7% productive rearrangements and segregating when the between-donor standard deviation exceeded 5%. To diagnose cytomegalovirus status from the catalog of TCR beta chain sequences, a statistical classification framework was built. A later analysis assigned V and J genes by comparing TCR nucleotide sequences with IMGT/GENE-DB human TR gene sequences. A later analysis assigned CDR3 sequences and most-parsimonious VDJ recombination scenarios with the TCRdist pipeline. In a later analysis, each TCR beta chain was defined by its CDR3 amino acid sequence together with its V-gene family, and reads lacking a unique V-gene family were excluded. To address suspected cross-contamination and a sequencing artifact, a later analysis removed around 590 highly shared, low-generation-probability nucleotide sequences. For each public chain, a later analysis derived a clonal expansion index from normalized ranks of inferred template counts within each repertoire. A later analysis computed generation probabilities with a VDJ recombination model fitted to out-of-frame rearrangements, and checked the results against IGoR. Hypergeometric tests were used in a later analysis to score TCR-TCR, TCR-HLA and TCR-CMV co-occurrence, with a repertoire-size bias correction applied to the TCR pairs. In a later analysis, false discovery rates were estimated by permuting HLA or CMV assignments 20 times. In a later analysis, co-occurring TCRs were grouped using DBSCAN, and TCRdist sequence similarity was added for clustering within HLA-allele-positive subsets. Co-occurrence clustering excluded repertoires with fewer than 30,000 or more than 120,000 public chains, plus five with anomalous nucleotide sharing. Entries here come from immuneACCESS through TCRdb and include only in-frame sequences with V and J called. Some clones fail to appear in such tables; in the studies checked, an unresolved V gene covers under half of the shortfall, and the cause of the remainder is unknown. V, J and clone size reflect that table, while D and trimming were determined from the DNA. This sample lists some 89,000 clones; about 71% were detected once. The ten top clones hold 8.2% of the sample.

Source material: PBMCs. The source of this sequence is a man aged 60-69 years in good health and CMV-seronegative. Recombination linked TRBV14 to TRBJ1-1, with an unclear D gene assignment. For the CDR3, the sequence is CASSQGGVGRNTEAFF. In nucleotide form, the sequence is TGTGCCAGCAGCCAAGGTGGGGTGGGGAGGAACACTGAAGCTTTCTTT.